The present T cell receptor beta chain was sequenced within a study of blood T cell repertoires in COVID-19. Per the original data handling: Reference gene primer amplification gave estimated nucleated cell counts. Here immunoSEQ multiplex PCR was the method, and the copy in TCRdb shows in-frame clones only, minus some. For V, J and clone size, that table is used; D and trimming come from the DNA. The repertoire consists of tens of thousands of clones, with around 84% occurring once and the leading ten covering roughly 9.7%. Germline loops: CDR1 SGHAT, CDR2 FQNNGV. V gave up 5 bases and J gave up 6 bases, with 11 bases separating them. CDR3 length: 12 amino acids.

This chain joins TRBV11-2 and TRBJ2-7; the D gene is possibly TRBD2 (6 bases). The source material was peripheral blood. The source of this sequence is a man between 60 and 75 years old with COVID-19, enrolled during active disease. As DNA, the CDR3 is TGTGCCAGCAGCCCGACTAGTCGCGAGCAGTACTTC. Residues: CASSPTSREQYF.